A selection of T cell receptor beta chains follows, all from one sample in a study of blood T cell repertoires in COVID-19. Profiling relied on immunoSEQ multiplex PCR, and the TCRdb table lists in-frame clones only, not all of them. The sample yields 250,000 to 300,000 clones, about nine tenths seen once. Material: peripheral blood. The receptor source for this set is a woman aged 25 to 39 with active or convalescent COVID-19. CDR3s include the opening cysteine and the closing phenylalanine or tryptophan. The D gene is left open where the match is weak. Expanded clones are given a class, and other clones once, few, many or no size at all.

V gene: TRBV24-1
D gene: .
J gene: TRBJ2-1
clone size: .
CDR3 DNA: TGTGCCACCAGTGATTTATCGGTCCGATATGAGCAGTTCTTC
CDR3 protein: CATSDLSVRYEQFF

V gene: TRBV4-2
D gene: .
J gene: TRBJ1-2
clone size: .
CDR3 DNA: TGTGCCAGCAGCCAATTGGGGGAGGGCGAGGGCTACACCTTC
CDR3 protein: CASSQLGEGEGYTF

V gene: TRBV19
D gene: TRBD1
J gene: TRBJ1-6
clone size: .
CDR3 DNA: TGTGCCAGTAGCTACAGGGGTTCACCCCTCCACTTT
CDR3 protein: CASSYRGSPLHF

V gene: TRBV14
D gene: .
J gene: TRBJ1-2
clone size: .
CDR3 DNA: TGTGCCAGCAGCCGAACACAGGGAGTTAACTATGGCTACACCTTC
CDR3 protein: CASSRTQGVNYGYTF

V gene: TRBV7-9
D gene: TRBD2
J gene: TRBJ2-7
clone size: .
CDR3 DNA: TGTGCCAGCAGCCACGCTATAGGGACTAGCGGGGGGGCCGGCGAGCAGTACTTC
CDR3 protein: CASSHAIGTSGGAGEQYF

V gene: TRBV9
D gene: TRBD1
J gene: TRBJ1-6
clone size: .
CDR3 DNA: TGTGCCAGCGGGGGGACAGGAAACTCACCCCTCCACTTT
CDR3 protein: CASGGTGNSPLHF

V gene: TRBV6-2/TRBV6-3
D gene: TRBD2
J gene: TRBJ2-7
clone size: .
CDR3 DNA: TGTGCCAGCAGTTTAACCGGGACTAGCTACGAGCAGTACTTC
CDR3 protein: CASSLTGTSYEQYF

V gene: TRBV28
D gene: .
J gene: TRBJ1-5
clone size: .
CDR3 DNA: TGTGCCAGCAGTTTAGGTTTTGGAAGCGATCAGCCCCAGCATTTT
CDR3 protein: CASSLGFGSDQPQHF

V gene: TRBV3-1/TRBV3-2
D gene: .
J gene: TRBJ1-5
clone size: .
CDR3 DNA: TGTGCCAGCAGCCTCGGGGCGGGGACCAATCAGCCCCAGCATTTT
CDR3 protein: CASSLGAGTNQPQHF

V gene: TRBV2
D gene: .
J gene: TRBJ1-6
clone size: .
CDR3 DNA: TGTGCCAGCAGTGAAGAGAGGCTAGCTTATTCACCCCTCCACTTT
CDR3 protein: CASSEERLAYSPLHF

V gene: TRBV2
D gene: TRBD1
J gene: TRBJ1-2
clone size: few
CDR3 DNA: TGTGCCAGCAGTCTTGACAGGGACCGCTACTTC
CDR3 protein: CASSLDRDRYF

V gene: TRBV18
D gene: TRBD1
J gene: TRBJ1-2
clone size: few
CDR3 DNA: TGTGCCAGCTCCCTCATACAGGGGGCGAAGGAAGGCTACACCTTC
CDR3 protein: CASSLIQGAKEGYTF

V gene: TRBV6-2/TRBV6-3
D gene: .
J gene: TRBJ2-3
clone size: .
CDR3 DNA: TGTGCCAGCAGTTTATATCGCACAGATACGCAGTATTTT
CDR3 protein: CASSLYRTDTQYF

V gene: TRBV7-9
D gene: TRBD1
J gene: TRBJ2-1
clone size: .
CDR3 DNA: TGTGCCAGCAGCTATCCTGGACAGGACAATGAGCAGTTCTTC
CDR3 protein: CASSYPGQDNEQFF

V gene: TRBV4-3
D gene: TRBD1
J gene: TRBJ2-7
clone size: .
CDR3 DNA: TGCGCCAGCAGCCCTCCCGGGACAGGTAAGGGCTACGAGCAGTACTTC
CDR3 protein: CASSPPGTGKGYEQYF

V gene: TRBV6-1
D gene: TRBD2
J gene: TRBJ2-3
clone size: once
CDR3 DNA: TGTGCCAGCAGTGAACTAGCGGCCACGACAGATACGCAGTATTTT
CDR3 protein: CASSELAATTDTQYF

V gene: TRBV6-2/TRBV6-3
D gene: .
J gene: TRBJ2-4
clone size: .
CDR3 DNA: TGTGCCAGCAGTAGGCCAGGGTATTCGGACATTCAGTACTTC
CDR3 protein: CASSRPGYSDIQYF

V gene: TRBV30
D gene: .
J gene: TRBJ1-3
clone size: .
CDR3 DNA: TGTGCCTGGAGTGTCGACAGCGTCGTTGGAAACACCATATATTTT
CDR3 protein: CAWSVDSVVGNTIYF

V gene: TRBV7-8
D gene: .
J gene: TRBJ2-7
clone size: .
CDR3 DNA: TGTGCCAGCAGCTTACGAGTGAGGGCTAGCCCTAGCCGAGAGCAGTACTTC
CDR3 protein: CASSLRVRASPSREQYF

V gene: TRBV6-5
D gene: .
J gene: TRBJ1-2
clone size: .
CDR3 DNA: TGTGCCAGCAGTTACTCGAGGCCGTCCTCTAACTATGGCTACACCTTC
CDR3 protein: CASSYSRPSSNYGYTF

V gene: TRBV28
D gene: TRBD2
J gene: TRBJ2-3
clone size: once
CDR3 DNA: TGTGCCACTTCTCGCGGGGGGAACACAGATACGCAGTATTTT
CDR3 protein: CATSRGGNTDTQYF

V gene: TRBV3-1/TRBV3-2
D gene: .
J gene: TRBJ2-2
clone size: few
CDR3 DNA: TGTGCCAGCAGCCAAGCAGGGGCCGGGGAGCTGTTTTTT
CDR3 protein: CASSQAGAGELFF

V gene: TRBV5-1
D gene: TRBD1
J gene: TRBJ1-6
clone size: .
CDR3 DNA: TGCGCCAGCAGCTCCGGGACAGGGGATTCACCCCTCCACTTT
CDR3 protein: CASSSGTGDSPLHF

V gene: TRBV7-9
D gene: .
J gene: TRBJ1-2
clone size: .
CDR3 DNA: TGTGCCAGCAGCTTTGAACTTAACTATGGCTACACCTTC
CDR3 protein: CASSFELNYGYTF

V gene: TRBV18
D gene: TRBD1
J gene: TRBJ1-2
clone size: few
CDR3 DNA: TGTGCCAGCTCACCAAGACCGACAGGGGGCATAGACTATGGCTACACCTTC
CDR3 protein: CASSPRPTGGIDYGYTF

V gene: TRBV12-3/TRBV12-4
D gene: .
J gene: TRBJ1-1
clone size: .
CDR3 DNA: TGTGCCAGCAAAACCGGCACTGAAGCTTTCTTT
CDR3 protein: CASKTGTEAFF

V gene: TRBV4-3
D gene: TRBD1
J gene: TRBJ1-2
clone size: .
CDR3 DNA: TGCGCCAGCAGCCAAGACCCCGGACAGGGGACCTATGGCTACACCTTC
CDR3 protein: CASSQDPGQGTYGYTF

V gene: TRBV3-1/TRBV3-2
D gene: .
J gene: TRBJ2-5
clone size: .
CDR3 DNA: TGTGCCAGCAGCCAAGGGGCTGCACAGACCCAGTACTTC
CDR3 protein: CASSQGAAQTQYF

V gene: TRBV6-6
D gene: .
J gene: TRBJ1-1
clone size: .
CDR3 DNA: TGTGCCAGCAGTTACGAGGTGGGTGAAGCTTTCTTT
CDR3 protein: CASSYEVGEAFF

V gene: TRBV7-2
D gene: TRBD1
J gene: TRBJ1-2
clone size: .
CDR3 DNA: TGTGCCAGCAGCGGAACCGGGACAGACGCCTATGGCTACACCTTC
CDR3 protein: CASSGTGTDAYGYTF

V gene: TRBV7-9
D gene: TRBD1
J gene: TRBJ2-7
clone size: .
CDR3 DNA: TGTGCCAGCAGGAGGACAGGGGACTACGAGCAGTACTTC
CDR3 protein: CASRRTGDYEQYF

V gene: TRBV9
D gene: TRBD2
J gene: TRBJ2-1
clone size: .
CDR3 DNA: TGTGCCAGCAGCGTGGATCCCCCTAGCGGGGTTGACAATGAGCAGTTCTTC
CDR3 protein: CASSVDPPSGVDNEQFF

V gene: TRBV5-1
D gene: TRBD1
J gene: TRBJ1-1
clone size: .
CDR3 DNA: TGCGCCAGCAGCCCGACAGGGGTGAGTTTGGGCACTGAAGCTTTCTTT
CDR3 protein: CASSPTGVSLGTEAFF

V gene: TRBV18
D gene: .
J gene: TRBJ2-2
clone size: .
CDR3 DNA: TGTGCCAGCTCACCCTTACAGGAGACCGGGGAGCTGTTTTTT
CDR3 protein: CASSPLQETGELFF

V gene: TRBV6-5
D gene: TRBD1
J gene: TRBJ1-4
clone size: .
CDR3 DNA: TGTGCCAGCGGGACGGACAGGGCCCTTGAAAAACTGTTTTTT
CDR3 protein: CASGTDRALEKLFF

V gene: TRBV18
D gene: TRBD1
J gene: TRBJ1-5
clone size: .
CDR3 DNA: TGTGCCAGCTCACCAAAAACGGGACAGGGGGCAGGAGGCAATCAGCCCCAGCATTTT
CDR3 protein: CASSPKTGQGAGGNQPQHF

V gene: TRBV9
D gene: .
J gene: TRBJ2-7
clone size: .
CDR3 DNA: TGTGCCAGCAGTTCGGACAGCTACGAGCAGTACTTC
CDR3 protein: CASSSDSYEQYF

V gene: TRBV19
D gene: .
J gene: TRBJ2-1
clone size: few
CDR3 DNA: TGTGCCAGTAAACCGCCGGGGGACCACAATGAGCAGTTCTTC
CDR3 protein: CASKPPGDHNEQFF

V gene: TRBV18
D gene: .
J gene: TRBJ1-4
clone size: few
CDR3 DNA: TGTGCCAGCTCACCTGCGGGGGTCGGTCTCGGACTACCTAATGAAAAACTGTTTTTT
CDR3 protein: CASSPAGVGLGLPNEKLFF

V gene: TRBV5-1
D gene: TRBD2
J gene: TRBJ2-5
clone size: .
CDR3 DNA: TGCGCCAGCAGCTTGGCCCCAAGCGGGGGGGCCCGGGAGACCCAGTACTTC
CDR3 protein: CASSLAPSGGARETQYF

V gene: TRBV7-2
D gene: .
J gene: TRBJ2-3
clone size: .
CDR3 DNA: TGTGCCAGCAGCTCACAGGGTAGCACAGATACGCAGTATTTT
CDR3 protein: CASSSQGSTDTQYF

V gene: TRBV5-1
D gene: .
J gene: TRBJ1-3
clone size: .
CDR3 DNA: TGCGCCAGCAGCTTGGGGGGCAAAACTGGAAACACCATATATTTT
CDR3 protein: CASSLGGKTGNTIYF

V gene: TRBV10-3
D gene: .
J gene: TRBJ1-6
clone size: .
CDR3 DNA: TGTGCCATCAGGGAGCTGAATTCACCCCTCCACTTT
CDR3 protein: CAIRELNSPLHF

V gene: TRBV14
D gene: TRBD2
J gene: TRBJ2-2
clone size: .
CDR3 DNA: TGTGCCAGCAGCCAAGTACGTGGAGCGGGATCGAACACCGGGGAGCTGTTTTTT
CDR3 protein: CASSQVRGAGSNTGELFF

V gene: TRBV11-1
D gene: TRBD1
J gene: TRBJ2-3
clone size: .
CDR3 DNA: TGTGCCAGCAGCTTACAGGGGGCGAGAGGGACAGATACGCAGTATTTT
CDR3 protein: CASSLQGARGTDTQYF

V gene: TRBV6-4
D gene: TRBD2
J gene: TRBJ2-3
clone size: .
CDR3 DNA: TGTGCCAGCAGTGAGGGGGTAGCGGGGGGCGCGCAGTATTTT
CDR3 protein: CASSEGVAGGAQYF

V gene: TRBV4-1
D gene: TRBD1
J gene: TRBJ1-5
clone size: .
CDR3 DNA: TGCGCCAGCAGCCCACAACCGGACAGGGTCAATCAGCCCCAGCATTTT
CDR3 protein: CASSPQPDRVNQPQHF

V gene: TRBV7-3
D gene: .
J gene: TRBJ1-1
clone size: .
CDR3 DNA: TGTGCCAGCAGCTTAATTAGGGGGGGCTCTTCTGAAGCTTTCTTT
CDR3 protein: CASSLIRGGSSEAFF

V gene: TRBV28
D gene: TRBD1
J gene: TRBJ1-4
clone size: .
CDR3 DNA: TGTGCCAGCAGTCTAGGGTTGGGACAGGCAACTAATGAAAAACTGTTTTTT
CDR3 protein: CASSLGLGQATNEKLFF

V gene: TRBV30
D gene: TRBD1
J gene: TRBJ1-4
clone size: .
CDR3 DNA: TGTGCCGGGGACAGGGGAGGTGAAAAACTGTTTTTT
CDR3 protein: CAGDRGGEKLFF

V gene: TRBV10-3
D gene: .
J gene: TRBJ1-6
clone size: .
CDR3 DNA: TGTGCCATCAGTGAGAAAGGGAGCTCCTATAATTCACCCCTCCACTTT
CDR3 protein: CAISEKGSSYNSPLHF

V gene: TRBV4-3
D gene: .
J gene: TRBJ1-3
clone size: .
CDR3 DNA: TGCGCCAGCAGCCAAACAAGCTCTGGAAACACCATATATTTT
CDR3 protein: CASSQTSSGNTIYF

V gene: TRBV6-2/TRBV6-3
D gene: .
J gene: TRBJ1-3
clone size: .
CDR3 DNA: TGTGCCAGCAGTTTTTTGCGTCACACCATATATTTT
CDR3 protein: CASSFLRHTIYF

V gene: TRBV9
D gene: .
J gene: TRBJ1-6
clone size: .
CDR3 DNA: TGTGCCAGCAGCGTAGAGGCGGGACTGAGAAATTCACCCCTCCACTTT
CDR3 protein: CASSVEAGLRNSPLHF

V gene: TRBV5-6
D gene: TRBD1
J gene: TRBJ2-1
clone size: .
CDR3 DNA: TGTGCCAGCAGCCTCAACAGGGGCTTATCCTACAATGAGCAGTTCTTC
CDR3 protein: CASSLNRGLSYNEQFF

V gene: TRBV15
D gene: .
J gene: TRBJ1-5
clone size: .
CDR3 DNA: TGTGCCACCAGCAGTTCTTATCGTCAGCCCCAGCATTTT
CDR3 protein: CATSSSYRQPQHF

V gene: TRBV6-5
D gene: .
J gene: TRBJ2-3
clone size: .
CDR3 DNA: TGTGCCAGCGGACTAAGTATTAGCACAGATACGCAGTATTTT
CDR3 protein: CASGLSISTDTQYF